These T cell receptor beta chains were read from a single sample in a study of T-cell memory formation after mild COVID-19. TCRdb re-called the 5' RACE reads through MiXCR, storing one row per CDR3 protein. The sample shows 150,000 or so distinct CDR3 sequences, roughly 15% of them seen only once. Sequencing was carried out using PBMCs or a T cell subset sorted from them (not recorded which). These receptors all stem from an adult woman who had mild COVID-19 (a few samples of this study predate the infection). Cell type and time point are not known. Both conserved end residues are part of each CDR3. Each record gives: CDR3 protein, CDR3 DNA, clone size, J gene, V gene, D gene. A D gene is named only where the DNA matches it firmly. Size is omitted from some rows. Given values are once, few, many or a class for expanded clones.

CDR3 protein: CASSLDTLTGVSSPLHF
CDR3 DNA: TGCGCCAGCAGCTTGGATACCCTCACAGGGGTCTCTTCACCCCTCCACTTT
clone size: few
J gene: TRBJ1-6
V gene: TRBV5-1
D gene: TRBD1

CDR3 protein: CASSLAGQGAYEQYF
CDR3 DNA: TGTGCCAGCAGCTTAGCCGGACAGGGAGCCTACGAGCAGTACTTC
clone size: many
J gene: TRBJ2-7
V gene: TRBV7-6
D gene: TRBD1

CDR3 protein: CASSLGVGTVYNEQFF
CDR3 DNA: TGTGCCAGCAGCTTAGGGGTCGGGACGGTCTACAATGAGCAGTTCTTC
clone size: -
J gene: TRBJ2-1
V gene: TRBV7-9
D gene: -

CDR3 protein: CASRDSNQPQHF
CDR3 DNA: TGTGCCAGCAGGGATAGCAATCAGCCCCAGCATTTT
clone size: few
J gene: TRBJ1-5
V gene: TRBV12-3/TRBV12-4
D gene: -

CDR3 protein: CASKLGGRLDDSPLHF
CDR3 DNA: TGCGCCAGTAAACTCGGGGGGCGATTGGACGATTCACCCCTCCACTTT
clone size: -
J gene: TRBJ1-6
V gene: TRBV5-1
D gene: -

CDR3 protein: CASRPSGSGELFF
CDR3 DNA: TGTGCCAGCAGACCTAGCGGTTCCGGGGAGCTGTTTTTT
clone size: -
J gene: TRBJ2-2
V gene: TRBV6-5
D gene: TRBD2

CDR3 protein: CATSSPAGVRMNEQFF
CDR3 DNA: TGTGCCACCTCGTCGCCAGCGGGAGTGAGGATGAATGAGCAGTTCTTC
clone size: many
J gene: TRBJ2-1
V gene: TRBV24-1
D gene: TRBD2

CDR3 protein: CASSYTGENIQYF
CDR3 DNA: TGCGCCAGCAGCTACACAGGGGAAAACATTCAGTACTTC
clone size: many
J gene: TRBJ2-4
V gene: TRBV5-1
D gene: TRBD1

CDR3 protein: CASSLGLVSSYNEQFF
CDR3 DNA: TGCGCCAGCAGCTTGGGGCTAGTCAGCTCCTACAATGAGCAGTTCTTC
clone size: few
J gene: TRBJ2-1
V gene: TRBV5-1
D gene: -

CDR3 protein: CASSRGEFSGYTF
CDR3 DNA: TGTGCCTCCTCGAGGGGCGAATTCTCTGGCTACACCTTC
clone size: few
J gene: TRBJ1-2
V gene: TRBV5-4
D gene: -

CDR3 protein: CASKGTQDPTYEQYF
CDR3 DNA: TGTGCCAGCAAGGGGACACAGGATCCTACCTACGAGCAGTACTTC
clone size: few
J gene: TRBJ2-7
V gene: TRBV6-2/TRBV6-3
D gene: -

CDR3 protein: CASSAGLAGTYNEQFF
CDR3 DNA: TGTGCCAGCAGCGCGGGACTAGCGGGAACCTACAATGAGCAGTTCTTC
clone size: once
J gene: TRBJ2-1
V gene: TRBV9
D gene: TRBD2

CDR3 protein: CSGDWTAGCEQYF
CDR3 DNA: TGCAGCGGGGACTGGACAGCCGGGTGCGAGCAGTACTTC
clone size: many
J gene: TRBJ2-7
V gene: TRBV29-1
D gene: -

CDR3 protein: CASSLQGPTSGNTIYF
CDR3 DNA: TGCGCCAGCAGCTTGCAGGGACCCACCTCTGGAAACACCATATATTTT
clone size: few
J gene: TRBJ1-3
V gene: TRBV5-1
D gene: -

CDR3 protein: CASGRTENTEAFF
CDR3 DNA: TGTGCCAGCGGGAGGACAGAGAACACTGAAGCTTTCTTT
clone size: -
J gene: TRBJ1-1
V gene: TRBV12-3/TRBV12-4
D gene: -

CDR3 protein: CASSLPTSGGYNEQFF
CDR3 DNA: TGCGCCAGCAGCTTACCGACTAGCGGGGGCTACAATGAGCAGTTCTTC
clone size: -
J gene: TRBJ2-1
V gene: TRBV5-1
D gene: TRBD2

CDR3 protein: CASSPSSGTGSYNEQFF
CDR3 DNA: TGTGCCAGCTCACCTAGTTCCGGGACAGGGAGCTACAATGAGCAGTTCTTC
clone size: few
J gene: TRBJ2-1
V gene: TRBV18
D gene: TRBD1

CDR3 protein: CASSLRHQETQYF
CDR3 DNA: TGTGCCAGCAGCTTAAGGCACCAAGAGACCCAGTACTTC
clone size: few
J gene: TRBJ2-5
V gene: TRBV13
D gene: -

CDR3 protein: CASSPGTSGTNEQFF
CDR3 DNA: TGTGCCAGCTCACCAGGGACTAGCGGAACCAATGAGCAGTTCTTC
clone size: -
J gene: TRBJ2-1
V gene: TRBV18
D gene: TRBD2

CDR3 protein: CASSHSGLTYEQYF
CDR3 DNA: TGTGCCAGCAGCCACTCGGGTCTCACCTACGAGCAGTACTTC
clone size: few
J gene: TRBJ2-7
V gene: TRBV7-6
D gene: -

CDR3 protein: CASSYSGDLGAEAFF
CDR3 DNA: TGTGCCAGCAGTTACTCGGGGGACCTGGGCGCTGAAGCTTTCTTT
clone size: -
J gene: TRBJ1-1
V gene: TRBV6-6
D gene: -

CDR3 protein: CASSQAGTGSEQYF
CDR3 DNA: TGTGCCAGCAGCCAAGCCGGGACAGGGAGCGAGCAGTACTTC
clone size: -
J gene: TRBJ2-7
V gene: TRBV3-1
D gene: TRBD1

CDR3 protein: CASSHLGGEWNTQYF
CDR3 DNA: TGTGCCAGCAGCCATCTGGGGGGCGAATGGAATACGCAGTATTTT
clone size: -
J gene: TRBJ2-3
V gene: TRBV12-3/TRBV12-4
D gene: -

CDR3 protein: CASSQAAADTQYF
CDR3 DNA: TGTGCCAGCAGCCAAGCGGCCGCAGATACGCAGTATTTT
clone size: -
J gene: TRBJ2-3
V gene: TRBV5-6
D gene: -

CDR3 protein: CSARQGPPNQPQHF
CDR3 DNA: TGCAGTGCTAGACAGGGGCCCCCTAATCAGCCCCAGCATTTT
clone size: few
J gene: TRBJ1-5
V gene: TRBV20-1
D gene: -

CDR3 protein: CASSRDRDTSGRPTEQYF
CDR3 DNA: TGTGCCAGCAGTCGGGACAGGGATACTAGCGGGAGACCCACCGAGCAGTACTTC
clone size: -
J gene: TRBJ2-7
V gene: TRBV12-3/TRBV12-4
D gene: TRBD2

CDR3 protein: CASSHPGTHEQYF
CDR3 DNA: TGCGCCAGCAGCCACCCCGGGACCCACGAGCAGTACTTC
clone size: many
J gene: TRBJ2-7
V gene: TRBV4-1
D gene: -

CDR3 protein: CASSLRPTDEQFF
CDR3 DNA: TGTGCCAGCAGTTTACGGCCGACAGATGAGCAGTTCTTC
clone size: -
J gene: TRBJ2-1
V gene: TRBV27
D gene: -

CDR3 protein: CASSQERGGYYEQYF
CDR3 DNA: TGTGCCAGCAGCCAAGAACGGGGGGGGTACTACGAGCAGTACTTC
clone size: few
J gene: TRBJ2-7
V gene: TRBV4-2
D gene: TRBD2

CDR3 protein: CASSPKGAFDYGYTF
CDR3 DNA: TGTGCCAGCTCACCGAAGGGGGCCTTTGACTATGGCTACACCTTC
clone size: many
J gene: TRBJ1-2
V gene: TRBV18
D gene: TRBD1

CDR3 protein: CASSDGLAGGDEQFF
CDR3 DNA: TGTGCCAGCAGCGACGGACTAGCGGGTGGAGATGAGCAGTTCTTC
clone size: few
J gene: TRBJ2-1
V gene: TRBV7-9
D gene: TRBD2

CDR3 protein: CSVVGYEQYF
CDR3 DNA: TGCAGCGTTGTGGGATACGAGCAGTACTTC
clone size: -
J gene: TRBJ2-7
V gene: TRBV29-1
D gene: -

CDR3 protein: CASSPAWGADMNTEAFF
CDR3 DNA: TGTGCCAGCAGCCCAGCATGGGGGGCGGACATGAACACTGAAGCTTTCTTT
clone size: -
J gene: TRBJ1-1
V gene: TRBV11-2
D gene: -

CDR3 protein: CASSLAGTALNEQFF
CDR3 DNA: TGTGCCAGCAGCTTAGCGGGGACAGCGTTAAATGAGCAGTTCTTC
clone size: few
J gene: TRBJ2-1
V gene: TRBV7-6
D gene: TRBD1

CDR3 protein: CASSQSPGLAYNEQFF
CDR3 DNA: TGTGCCAGCAGCCAAAGCCCGGGACTTGCTTACAATGAGCAGTTCTTC
clone size: -
J gene: TRBJ2-1
V gene: TRBV3-1
D gene: -

CDR3 protein: CAISTPNTEAFF
CDR3 DNA: TGTGCCATCTCCACCCCGAACACTGAAGCTTTCTTT
clone size: -
J gene: TRBJ1-1
V gene: TRBV10-3
D gene: -

CDR3 protein: CATSQGDVGDTQYF
CDR3 DNA: TGTGCCACCTCACAGGGGGATGTGGGAGATACGCAGTATTTT
clone size: -
J gene: TRBJ2-3
V gene: TRBV24-1
D gene: TRBD1

CDR3 protein: CASSVVTGGPETQYF
CDR3 DNA: TGTGCCAGCAGCGTTGTAACAGGGGGCCCAGAGACCCAGTACTTC
clone size: -
J gene: TRBJ2-5
V gene: TRBV12-3/TRBV12-4
D gene: TRBD1

CDR3 protein: CASSLTGGRNQPQHF
CDR3 DNA: TGCGCCAGCAGCCTAACAGGGGGCCGCAATCAGCCCCAGCATTTT
clone size: few
J gene: TRBJ1-5
V gene: TRBV5-1
D gene: TRBD1

CDR3 protein: CASSLGGQAGQPQHF
CDR3 DNA: TGTGCCAGCTCCCTTGGGGGGCAGGCTGGTCAGCCCCAGCATTTT
clone size: -
J gene: TRBJ1-5
V gene: TRBV18
D gene: -

CDR3 protein: CASSRQGMNTEAFF
CDR3 DNA: TGTGCCAGCAGCAGACAGGGGATGAACACTGAAGCTTTCTTT
clone size: -
J gene: TRBJ1-1
V gene: TRBV2
D gene: TRBD1

CDR3 protein: CASSRQAGGQETQYF
CDR3 DNA: TGCGCCAGCAGCCGCCAAGCAGGGGGGCAAGAGACCCAGTACTTC
clone size: -
J gene: TRBJ2-5
V gene: TRBV5-1
D gene: -